This TCR beta chain was identified in a study of CD8 T cells in ankylosing spondylitis. In the case of this clonotype: Antigen unknown.

The authors made TCR beta libraries by quantitative 5'-RACE with molecular barcodes. TCRdb re-analysed the 5' RACE reads in MiXCR, keeping a single row per CDR3 protein. The sample contains about 840,000 distinct CDR3 sequences, 12% of which appear only once. Germline V CDR1 and CDR2: DFQATT, SNEGSKA (reference sequence). The CDR3 runs to 14 residues. V lost 1 base and J 5 bases, leaving 14 bases between the germline ends. General observations from the study: Previously reported in reactive arthritis synovial fluid and blood were some of the motif variants. For ankylosing spondylitis blood, a TCR beta motif of fewer than 10 highly homologous variants appeared characteristic. It was reported that disease-linked clones were significantly enriched in matched ankylosing spondylitis synovial fluid. Those disease-linked clones were CD8+; they were also relatively rare in peripheral blood.

The chain links TRBV20-1 to TRBJ2-5, with no clear D. The source material was blood, either unsorted or a sorted T cell fraction (not recorded which). The sequence derives from a male donor with ankylosing spondylitis. The CDR3 spells CSARAILSDETQYF. CDR3 sequence (DNA): TGCAGTGCTAGAGCTATCCTATCAGACGAGACCCAGTACTTC.